These T cell receptor beta chains were read from a single sample in a study of T-cell memory formation after mild COVID-19. TCRdb re-analysed the 5' RACE reads in MiXCR, keeping a single row per CDR3 protein. The sample has about 290,000 distinct CDR3 sequences; roughly 15% are singletons. Source material: PBMCs or a T cell subset sorted from them (not recorded which). The receptors originated from a young man who had mild COVID-19 (a few samples of this study predate the infection). Cell type and time point are not known. The CDR3 runs from the conserved cysteine through the conserved F or W. Fields, in order: J gene, D gene, V gene, clone size, CDR3 protein, CDR3 DNA. The D gene is left open where the match is weak. Clone sizes are given selectively: once, few, many, or a class where the clone is expanded.

TRBJ2-3,-,TRBV5-1,many,CASSLAGTDTQYF,TGTGCCAGCAGCTTAGCGGGCACAGATACGCAGTATTTT
TRBJ2-2,-,TRBV18,-,CASSPPNGLNTGELFF,TGTGCCAGCTCACCACCCAACGGACTGAACACCGGGGAGCTGTTTTTT
TRBJ1-2,-,TRBV20-1,few,CSARDVRAPNYGYTF,TGCAGTGCTAGAGATGTGAGGGCTCCTAACTATGGCTACACCTTC
TRBJ1-6,TRBD1,TRBV29-1,few,CSAAGTGGSPLHF,TGCAGCGCCGCCGGAACAGGGGGCTCACCCCTCCACTTT
TRBJ1-5,-,TRBV6-5,few,CASSYSIPTENQPQHF,TGTGCCAGCAGTTACTCGATCCCGACAGAGAATCAGCCCCAGCATTTT
TRBJ1-1,TRBD1,TRBV4-3,many,CASSQRGTVRQGEKAFF,TGCGCCAGCAGCCAAAGAGGGACGGTGCGGCAGGGGGAAAAAGCTTTCTTT
TRBJ1-2,TRBD1,TRBV4-2,-,CASSPLPPTGNYGYTF,TGTGCCAGCAGCCCCCTGCCCCCGACAGGGAACTATGGCTACACCTTC
TRBJ1-2,TRBD1,TRBV28,few,CASSPDRGLGGYTF,TGTGCCAGCAGTCCCGACAGGGGGCTAGGTGGCTACACCTTC
TRBJ2-5,-,TRBV4-1,-,CASSQGLTTARETQYF,TGCGCCAGCAGCCAAGGTCTAACAACGGCCCGGGAGACCCAGTACTTC
TRBJ2-7,-,TRBV27,few,CASSAGQYYEQYF,TGTGCCAGCAGTGCCGGACAGTACTACGAGCAGTACTTC
TRBJ2-1,TRBD2,TRBV9,-,CASSVSGGVQFF,TGTGCCAGCAGCGTTAGCGGGGGGGTGCAGTTCTTC
TRBJ2-3,-,TRBV4-2,-,CASSRSAGASTDTQYF,TGTGCCAGCAGCCGATCGGCGGGGGCCAGCACAGATACGCAGTATTTT
TRBJ1-2,-,TRBV9,few,CASSVDHRSRYGYTF,TGTGCCAGCAGCGTAGATCACCGAAGCAGATATGGCTACACCTTC
TRBJ2-3,-,TRBV4-1,-,CASNAGLTDTQYF,TGCGCCAGCAACGCGGGCCTCACAGATACGCAGTATTTT
TRBJ2-7,-,TRBV20-1,few,CSASNFRGYEQYF,TGCAGTGCTAGCAATTTCAGGGGCTACGAGCAGTACTTC
TRBJ2-5,-,TRBV12-3/TRBV12-4,-,CASSSTDRAGPETQYF,TGTGCCAGCAGTTCGACGGACCGCGCGGGGCCAGAGACCCAGTACTTC
TRBJ2-1,-,TRBV7-6,-,CASSSSGFGYNEQFF,TGTGCCAGCAGCTCTTCAGGGTTCGGCTACAATGAGCAGTTCTTC
TRBJ1-1,-,TRBV20-1,few,CSAYRQNTEAFF,TGCAGTGCCTACAGACAAAACACTGAAGCTTTCTTT
TRBJ2-3,TRBD2,TRBV12-3/TRBV12-4,few,CASSPGTSGDTQYF,TGTGCCAGCAGTCCGGGGACTAGCGGGGATACGCAGTATTTT
TRBJ2-3,TRBD1,TRBV28,many,CASTGGIEDTQYF,TGTGCCAGCACAGGGGGTATCGAAGATACGCAGTATTTT
TRBJ2-2,TRBD1,TRBV29-1,-,CSVAGQGGNTGELFF,TGCAGCGTTGCGGGACAGGGAGGGAACACCGGGGAGCTGTTTTTT
TRBJ1-2,TRBD1,TRBV6-1,-,CASSADRVHGYTF,TGTGCCAGCAGCGCGGACAGGGTACATGGCTACACCTTC
TRBJ2-1,-,TRBV27,many,CASRFPGSYNEQFF,TGTGCCAGCAGGTTCCCGGGGTCTTACAATGAGCAGTTCTTC
TRBJ2-4,-,TRBV27,-,CASSFNTIGGIQYF,TGTGCCAGCAGTTTTAACACAATCGGGGGCATTCAGTACTTC
TRBJ2-7,-,TRBV12-3/TRBV12-4,few,CASSFSRAGEQYF,TGTGCCAGCAGTTTTAGCCGGGCGGGCGAGCAGTACTTC
TRBJ2-3,-,TRBV4-3,few,CASSQAFLEVYQDTQYF,TGCGCCAGCAGCCAGGCTTTCCTAGAGGTCTATCAAGATACGCAGTATTTT
TRBJ1-1,-,TRBV4-3,-,CASSQDGLNTEAFF,TGCGCCAGCAGCCAGGACGGGTTGAACACTGAAGCTTTCTTT
TRBJ2-3,TRBD2,TRBV28,few,CASRMPGASGGLNTQYF,TGTGCCAGCAGAATGCCAGGGGCTAGCGGGGGGTTAAATACGCAGTATTTT
TRBJ1-6,-,TRBV9,-,CASSVGGNTFNSPLHF,TGTGCCAGCAGCGTAGGGGGGAACACCTTTAATTCACCCCTCCACTTT
TRBJ1-5,-,TRBV28,-,CASSLLSQGGNQPQHF,TGTGCCAGCAGTTTACTGTCGCAGGGTGGCAATCAGCCCCAGCATTTT
TRBJ2-5,-,TRBV4-2,few,CASSQDSPTRETQYF,TGTGCCAGCAGCCAGGACAGTCCAACTCGGGAGACCCAGTACTTC
TRBJ2-3,TRBD1,TRBV28,few,CASSGTENTDTQYF,TGTGCCAGCAGCGGGACAGAAAACACAGATACGCAGTATTTT
TRBJ2-3,TRBD1,TRBV18,-,CASSRSTGGADTQYF,TGTGCCAGCTCACGTTCGACAGGGGGCGCGGATACGCAGTATTTT
TRBJ2-1,-,TRBV5-1,many,CASSSGTYSYNEQFF,TGCGCCAGCAGCTCCGGGACTTACTCCTACAATGAGCAGTTCTTC
TRBJ1-1,TRBD1,TRBV5-1,few,CAIRETGATEAFF,TGCGCCATCCGCGAGACAGGGGCCACTGAAGCTTTCTTT
TRBJ2-1,-,TRBV3-1,few,CASSQEWGSSYNEQFF,TGTGCCAGCAGCCAAGAATGGGGGAGCTCCTACAATGAGCAGTTCTTC
TRBJ2-1,TRBD2,TRBV20-1,-,CSASRGGGIDEQFF,TGCAGTGCTTCTCGAGGCGGGGGGATCGATGAGCAGTTCTTC
TRBJ1-2,-,TRBV7-2,-,CASSLSRAANYGYTF,TGTGCCAGCAGCTTAAGTAGGGCGGCTAACTATGGCTACACCTTC
TRBJ1-6,-,TRBV7-9,-,CASSNAQWGNSPLHF,TGTGCCAGCAGCAACGCCCAGTGGGGGAATTCACCCCTCCACTTT
TRBJ2-3,TRBD2,TRBV4-1,-,CASSQDVSGGTDTQYF,TGCGCCAGCAGCCAAGATGTAAGCGGGGGCACAGATACGCAGTATTTT
TRBJ2-3,TRBD1,TRBV5-1,few,CASSLGRPTGVITDTQYF,TGCGCCAGCAGCTTGGGGAGGCCAACAGGGGTGATCACAGATACGCAGTATTTT
TRBJ1-2,-,TRBV4-3,-,CASSQDVVGGYGYTF,TGCGCCAGCAGCCAAGATGTTGTAGGGGGTTATGGCTACACCTTC
TRBJ2-3,-,TRBV5-1,few,CASSTRDFPDTQYF,TGCGCCAGCAGCACCCGGGACTTCCCTGATACGCAGTATTTT
TRBJ2-7,-,TRBV12-3/TRBV12-4,many,CASRQARYPNSYEQYF,TGTGCCAGCAGGCAGGCCCGATACCCCAATTCCTACGAGCAGTACTTC
TRBJ1-6,TRBD1,TRBV3-1,-,CASGRRLDGTGNSPLHF,TGTGCCAGCGGCCGGCGCTTGGACGGGACAGGCAATTCACCCCTCCACTTT
TRBJ2-2,-,TRBV12-3/TRBV12-4,-,CASLQGLAGELFF,TGTGCCAGCCTTCAGGGTTTAGCCGGGGAGCTGTTTTTT
TRBJ2-6,-,TRBV4-1,few,CASSQAYFSGANVLTF,TGCGCCAGCAGCCAGGCCTATTTCTCTGGGGCCAACGTCCTGACTTTC